This entry is about one T cell receptor (beta chain). The sample originates from a study of blood T cell repertoires in COVID-19. In the study overall: PBMCs, B-cell-depleted T cells, or T cells were the source of the cDNA or gDNA that made up the material.

Study processing details: Amplification of reference gene primers provided the estimated nucleated cell counts. The table came from immunoSEQ multiplex PCR; TCRdb's copy has only in-frame clones and leaves some out. V, J and clone size are taken as reported in that table, and D and trimming were inferred from the DNA itself. The sample lists tens of thousands of clones; around 90% were seen once. CDR3 length: 17 residues. After removal of 2 bases from V and 10 bases from J, the junction contained 11 bases not matched to a gene. Germline assignment: CDR1 LGHDT and CDR2 YNNKEL (reference sequence). The chain uses TRBV3-1 (or the pseudogene TRBV3-2) and TRBJ1-6; TRBD1 matches at 10 bases. The specimen was peripheral blood. This receptor was taken from a woman aged 55-69 years with active COVID-19. CDR3 sequence (DNA): TGTGCCAGCAGCCAACCTTCGACAGGGGGCCGGGGATCACCCCTCCACTTT. The encoded protein is CASSQPSTGGRGSPLHF.